This T cell receptor (beta chain) was sequenced during a study of technical replicates of blood from a handful of donors. This clone was detected only once. The CDR3 covers 13 residues. Germline-derived CDR1 and CDR2 are SEHNR and FQNEAQ (reference sequence). The V end was cut by 3 bases, the J end by 5 bases, with 10 bases between. The protocol was immunoSEQ multiplex PCR, while the TCRdb copy is restricted to in-frame clones and leaves out a portion. Seen here are over 75,000 clones, more than 90% observed once, and the top ten hold about 0.21%. Sequencing used T cells isolated from PBMCs. This chain joins TRBV7-9 and TRBJ1-1; no clear D. The source of this sequence is a human donor in good health. The CDR3, as DNA: TGTGCCAGCAGCTTTCAGGCGGGGACTGAAGCTTTCTTT. It is translated as CASSFQAGTEAFF.